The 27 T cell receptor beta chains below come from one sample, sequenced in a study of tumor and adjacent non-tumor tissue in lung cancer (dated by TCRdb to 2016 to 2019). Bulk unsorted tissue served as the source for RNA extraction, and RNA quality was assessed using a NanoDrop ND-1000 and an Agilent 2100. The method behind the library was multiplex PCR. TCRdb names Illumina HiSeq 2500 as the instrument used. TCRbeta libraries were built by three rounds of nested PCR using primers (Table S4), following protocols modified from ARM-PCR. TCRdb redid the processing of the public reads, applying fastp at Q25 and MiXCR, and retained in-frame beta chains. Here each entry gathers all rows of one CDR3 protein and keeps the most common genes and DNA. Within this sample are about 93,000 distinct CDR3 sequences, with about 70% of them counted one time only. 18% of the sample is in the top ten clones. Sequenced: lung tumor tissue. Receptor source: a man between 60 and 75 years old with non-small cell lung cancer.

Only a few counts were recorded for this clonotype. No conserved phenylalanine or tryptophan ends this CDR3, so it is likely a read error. CDR3 in DNA: TGTGCCACCCAGATGGACATTGTGGAGACCCAGTACTCC. Translating it yields CATQMDIVETQYS. The chain employs TRBV6-6 and TRBJ2-5; tentatively, D is TRBD1 (5 bases). V was cut by 10 bases and J by 5 bases, with 17 bases left in between. From germline, CDR1 is MNHNY and CDR2 SVGAGI (reference sequence). The CDR3 sequence is 13 residues long.

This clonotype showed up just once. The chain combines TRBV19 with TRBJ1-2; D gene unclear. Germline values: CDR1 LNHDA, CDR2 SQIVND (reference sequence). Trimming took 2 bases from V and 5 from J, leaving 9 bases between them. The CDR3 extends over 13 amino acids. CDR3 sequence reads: CASSIIQEYGYTF. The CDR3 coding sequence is TGTGCCAGTAGTATAATCCAGGAGTATGGCTACACCTTC.

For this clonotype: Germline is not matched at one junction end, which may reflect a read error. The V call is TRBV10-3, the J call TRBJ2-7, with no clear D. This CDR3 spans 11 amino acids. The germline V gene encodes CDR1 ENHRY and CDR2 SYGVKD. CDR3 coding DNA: TGTGCCGCACACACCTCTTACGAGCAGTACTTT. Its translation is CAAHTSYEQYF.

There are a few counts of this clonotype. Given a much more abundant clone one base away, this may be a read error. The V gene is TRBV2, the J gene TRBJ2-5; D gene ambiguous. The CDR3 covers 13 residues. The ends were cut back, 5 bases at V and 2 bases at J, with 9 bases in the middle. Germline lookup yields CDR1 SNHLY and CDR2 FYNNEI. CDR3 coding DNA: TGTGCCAGCAGTCACACAGAGCAAGAGACCCAGTACTTC. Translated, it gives CASSHTEQETQYF.

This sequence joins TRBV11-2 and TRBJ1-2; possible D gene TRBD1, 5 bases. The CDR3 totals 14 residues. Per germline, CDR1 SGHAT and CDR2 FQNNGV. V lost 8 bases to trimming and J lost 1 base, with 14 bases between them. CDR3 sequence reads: CASLRGPNNYGYTF. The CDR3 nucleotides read TGTGCCAGCCTGAGGGGCCCGAATAACTATGGCTACACCTTC. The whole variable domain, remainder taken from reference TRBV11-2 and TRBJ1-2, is EAGVAQSPRYKIIEKRQSVAFWCNPISGHATLYWYQQILGQGPKLLIQFQNNGVVDDSQLPKDRFSAERLKGVDSTLKIQPAKLEDSAVYLCASLRGPNNYGYTFGSGTRLTVV.

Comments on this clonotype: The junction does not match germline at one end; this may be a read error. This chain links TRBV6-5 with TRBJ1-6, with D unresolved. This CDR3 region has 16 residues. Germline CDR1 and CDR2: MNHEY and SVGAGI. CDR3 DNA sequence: TGTGCCAGCAGTTACTCGGGGTGGACCGGTAATCCACCCCTCCACTTT. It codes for CASSYSGWTGNPPLHF.

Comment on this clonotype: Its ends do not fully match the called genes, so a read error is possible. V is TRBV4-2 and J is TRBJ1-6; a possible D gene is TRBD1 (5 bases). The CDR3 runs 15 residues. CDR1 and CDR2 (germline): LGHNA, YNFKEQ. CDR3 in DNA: TGTGCCAGTAGCACTGCAGGGACTAGTAATTCACCCCTCCTCTTT. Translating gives CASSTAGTSNSPLLF.

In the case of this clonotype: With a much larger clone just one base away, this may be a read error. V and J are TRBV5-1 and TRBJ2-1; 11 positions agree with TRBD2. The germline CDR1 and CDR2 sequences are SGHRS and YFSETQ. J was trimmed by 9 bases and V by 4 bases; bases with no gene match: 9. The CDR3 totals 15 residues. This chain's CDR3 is CASSKLAGAGGEQFF. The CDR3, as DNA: TGCGCCAGCAGCAAACTAGCGGGAGCTGGCGGTGAGCAGTTCTTC.

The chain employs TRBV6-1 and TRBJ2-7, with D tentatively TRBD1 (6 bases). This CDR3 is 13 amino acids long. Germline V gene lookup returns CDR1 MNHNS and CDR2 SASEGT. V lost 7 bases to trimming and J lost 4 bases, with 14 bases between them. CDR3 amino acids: CASKEYRGYEQYF. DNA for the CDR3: TGTGCCAGCAAAGAATATAGGGGGTACGAGCAGTACTTC.

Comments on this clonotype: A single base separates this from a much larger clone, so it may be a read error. DNA for the CDR3: TGTGCCAGCAGTGAACGCAGGGAGACCGGGGAGCTGTTTTTT. This sequence encodes CASSERRETGELFF. V is TRBV6-1 and J is TRBJ2-2; D may be TRBD1 or TRBD2 (5 bases each). Germline V gives CDR1 MNHNS, CDR2 SASEGT. The V and J ends lost 2 bases and 5 bases respectively, with 9 bases between them. The CDR3 is made up of 14 amino acids.

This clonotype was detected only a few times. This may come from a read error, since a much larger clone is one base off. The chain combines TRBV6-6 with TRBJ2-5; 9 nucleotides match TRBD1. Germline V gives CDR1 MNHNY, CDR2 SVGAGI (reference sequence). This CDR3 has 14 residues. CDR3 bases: TGTACCAGCAGAGACAGGGGGGTAAAAGAGACCCAGTACTTC. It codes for CTSRDRGVKETQYF.

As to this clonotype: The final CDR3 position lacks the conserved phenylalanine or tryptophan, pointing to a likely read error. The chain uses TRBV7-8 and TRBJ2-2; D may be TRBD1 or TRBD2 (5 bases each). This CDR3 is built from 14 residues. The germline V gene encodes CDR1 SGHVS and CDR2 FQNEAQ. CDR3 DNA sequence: TGTGCCAACAGCTTAGGGACGGACACCGGGGAACTGTTTTTA. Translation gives CANSLGTDTGELFL.

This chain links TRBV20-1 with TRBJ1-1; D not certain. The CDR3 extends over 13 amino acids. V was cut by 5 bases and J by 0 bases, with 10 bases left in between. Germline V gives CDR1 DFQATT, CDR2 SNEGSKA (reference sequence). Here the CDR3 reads CSAPRIMNTEAFF. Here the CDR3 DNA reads TGCAGTGCTCCCAGGATCATGAACACTGAAGCTTTCTTT.

Here the CDR3 DNA reads TGCAGTGCTCCGGGACTATCGGGAGGACCCGCAAAAAACATTCAGTACTTC. This gives the protein CSAPGLSGGPAKNIQYF. The rearrangement joins TRBV20-1 to TRBJ2-4, with TRBD2 identical over 7 bases. V lost 5 bases, J lost 4 bases, and 17 bases stayed unmatched. Germline loops: CDR1 DFQATT, CDR2 SNEGSKA (reference sequence). The CDR3 runs 17 residues.

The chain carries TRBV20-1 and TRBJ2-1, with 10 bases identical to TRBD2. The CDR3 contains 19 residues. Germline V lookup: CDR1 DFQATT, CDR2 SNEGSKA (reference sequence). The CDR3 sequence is CITRDGQREGRRWDNEQFF. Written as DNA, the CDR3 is TGCATTACTAGAGATGGCCAGCGGGAGGGCCGTAGGTGGGACAATGAGCAGTTCTTC.

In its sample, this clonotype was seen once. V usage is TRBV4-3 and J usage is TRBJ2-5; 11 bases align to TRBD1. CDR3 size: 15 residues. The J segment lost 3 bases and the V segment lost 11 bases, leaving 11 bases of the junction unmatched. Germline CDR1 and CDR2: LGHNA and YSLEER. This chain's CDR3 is CADSSRGQGEETQYF. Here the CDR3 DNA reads TGCGCCGACAGCTCCAGGGGACAGGGGGAAGAGACCCAGTACTTC.

The CDR3 protein is CASRLKPGRGYNEQFF. As DNA, the CDR3 is TGTGCAAGTCGCTTAAAACCGGGACGGGGATACAACGAGCAGTTCTTC. The genes are TRBV12-2 and TRBJ2-1; TRBD1 reflects the table's D call only, with no check against the DNA. TRBV12-2 is listed as a pseudogene. CDR3 size: 16 residues.

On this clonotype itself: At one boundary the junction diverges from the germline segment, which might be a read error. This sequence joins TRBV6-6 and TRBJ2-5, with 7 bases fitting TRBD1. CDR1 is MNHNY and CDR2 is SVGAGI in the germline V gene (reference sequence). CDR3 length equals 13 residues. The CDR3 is CPSSLTGTETQYF. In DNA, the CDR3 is TGTCCCAGCAGTTTGACAGGGACAGAGACCCAGTACTTC.

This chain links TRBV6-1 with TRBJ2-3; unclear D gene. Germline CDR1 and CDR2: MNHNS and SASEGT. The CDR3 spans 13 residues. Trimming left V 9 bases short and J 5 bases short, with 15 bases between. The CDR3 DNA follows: TGTGCCAGTAATGAAGGAACGGGAGATACGCAGTATTTT. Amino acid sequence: CASNEGTGDTQYF.

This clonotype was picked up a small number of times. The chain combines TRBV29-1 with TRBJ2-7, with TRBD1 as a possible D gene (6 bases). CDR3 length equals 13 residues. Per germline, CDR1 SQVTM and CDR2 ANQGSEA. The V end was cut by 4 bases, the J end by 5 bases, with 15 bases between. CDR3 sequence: CSVGGMGADEQYF. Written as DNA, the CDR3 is TGCAGCGTTGGGGGAATGGGGGCGGACGAGCAGTACTTC.

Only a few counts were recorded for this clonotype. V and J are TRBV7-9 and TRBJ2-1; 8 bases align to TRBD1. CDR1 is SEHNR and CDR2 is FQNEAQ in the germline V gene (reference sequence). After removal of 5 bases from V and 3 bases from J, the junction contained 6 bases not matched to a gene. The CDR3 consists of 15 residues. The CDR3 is CASSPGGQGYNEQFF. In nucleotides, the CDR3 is TGTGCCAGCAGCCCCGGAGGACAGGGCTACAATGAGCAGTTCTTC.

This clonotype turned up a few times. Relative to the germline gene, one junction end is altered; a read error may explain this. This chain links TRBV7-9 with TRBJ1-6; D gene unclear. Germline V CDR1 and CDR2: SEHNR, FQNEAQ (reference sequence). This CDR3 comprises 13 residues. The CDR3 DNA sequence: TGTACCAGCCAACCCGGGAGTAATTCACCCCTCCACTTT. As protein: CTSQPGSNSPLHF.

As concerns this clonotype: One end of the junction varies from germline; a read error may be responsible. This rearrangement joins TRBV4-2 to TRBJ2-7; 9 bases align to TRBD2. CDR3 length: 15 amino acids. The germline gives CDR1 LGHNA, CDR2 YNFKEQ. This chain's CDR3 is CAGSQGASGNYEQYF. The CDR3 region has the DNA TGTGCCGGCAGCCAAGGCGCTAGCGGGAACTACGAGCAGTACTTC.

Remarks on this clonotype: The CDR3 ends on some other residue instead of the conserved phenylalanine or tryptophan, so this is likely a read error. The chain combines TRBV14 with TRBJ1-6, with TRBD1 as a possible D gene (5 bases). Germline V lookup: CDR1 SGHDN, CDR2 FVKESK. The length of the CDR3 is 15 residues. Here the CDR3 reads CASNQGRGWNSPLHC. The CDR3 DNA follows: TGTGCCAGCAACCAAGGGCGGGGGTGGAATTCACCCCTCCACTGT.

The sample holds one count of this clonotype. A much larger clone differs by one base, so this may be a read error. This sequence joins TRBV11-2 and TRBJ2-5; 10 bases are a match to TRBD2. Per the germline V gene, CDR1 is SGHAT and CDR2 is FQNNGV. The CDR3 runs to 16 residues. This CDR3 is CTSSPRTSGVGETQYF. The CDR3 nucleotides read TGTACCAGCAGCCCCCGTACTAGCGGGGTGGGGGAGACCCAGTACTTC.

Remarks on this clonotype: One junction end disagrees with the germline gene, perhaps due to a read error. CDR3 region: CSVQLSDNEQLF. CDR3 DNA: TGCAGCGTCCAACTATCGGACAATGAGCAGTTATTC. The chain uses TRBV29-1 and TRBJ2-1; tentative D call: TRBD1 (5 bases). CDR1 and CDR2 (germline): SQVTM, ANQGSEA. The CDR3 sequence is 12 residues long.

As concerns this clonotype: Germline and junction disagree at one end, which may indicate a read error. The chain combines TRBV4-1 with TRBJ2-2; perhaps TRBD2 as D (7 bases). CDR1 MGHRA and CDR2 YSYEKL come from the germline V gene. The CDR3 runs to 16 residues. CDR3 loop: CAISQVSRGANGELFF. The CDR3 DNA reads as TGCGCCATCAGCCAAGTCAGCCGGGGGGCTAACGGGGAGCTGTTTTTT.